The clone carrying this TCR beta chain has a handful of counts. This CDR3 has 12 residues. The V end was cut by 5 bases, the J end by 0 bases, with 4 bases between. Germline CDR1 and CDR2: LNHDA and SQIVND (reference sequence). With MiXCR, TCRdb reprocessed the PCR reads. The sample contains some 50,000 clones, less than 25% of which appear only once. These data belong to a study of metastatic and nonmetastatic thyroid tumors. Study background: Thyroid patients, malignant and benign, had repertoires compared across blood and tumor or nodule tissue.

Thyroid surgery took place with no prior treatment in any patient. The specimen was blood. The receptor comes from a male donor with papillary thyroid cancer or a benign thyroid nodule (not recorded which). Some clones in this sample may be carry-over from other donors' samples. The chain couples TRBV19 to TRBJ2-5; no firm D call. The CDR3 reads CASSDYQETQYF. CDR3 DNA: TGTGCCAGTAGTGACTACCAAGAGACCCAGTACTTC. Together with reference TRBV19 and TRBJ2-5, the CDR3 gives the full variable domain: DGGITQSPKYLFRKEGQNVTLSCEQNLNHDAMYWYRQDPGQGLRLIYYSQIVNDFQKGDIAEGYSVSREKKESFPLTVTSAQKNPTAFYLCASSDYQETQYFGPGTRLLVL.